One TCR beta chain is described in this entry. This entry belongs to a study of CD8 T cells in Susac syndrome. Random hexamers were used to reverse transcribe roughly 0.5 to 1 ug of RNA. Amplification of the TCR beta CDR3 was carried out by immunoSEQ multiplex PCR, which spanned a total of 54 Vbeta and 13 Jbeta segments. TCRdb reprocessed the immunoSEQ multiplex PCR reads with MiXCR, giving one entry per CDR3 protein. The profile shows approximately 140,000 distinct CDR3 sequences, about 95% of them singletons. V was trimmed by 1 base and J by 4 bases, leaving 10 bases between them. CDR1 and CDR2 (germline): SNHLY, FYNNEI. The CDR3 runs to 14 residues.

Input material: CD4+ T cells from PBMCs. The V gene is TRBV2, the J gene TRBJ2-5; perhaps TRBD1 as D (5 bases). The clonotype was recovered from a human donor with multiple sclerosis. Here the CDR3 reads CASSEGQGPETQYF. In DNA, the CDR3 is TGTGCCAGCAGTGAAGGGCAGGGCCCAGAGACCCAGTACTTC.